This T cell receptor beta chain was obtained from a study of T cell responses to AZD1222 COVID-19 vaccine. Study findings and constraints: Elevations in Spike-specific TCR breadth and depth followed administration of two AZD1222 doses.

As for this clone: Antigen specificity is unknown.

The CDR3 extends over 14 amino acids. Germline values: CDR1 MNHNY, CDR2 SVGAGI (reference sequence). V shed 8 bases and J shed 8 bases, with 18 bases lying between them. Produced via immunoSEQ multiplex PCR; TCRdb's table is partial and in-frame only. The sample records 95,000 to 100,000 clones, roughly 83% being singletons. V is TRBV6-6 and J is TRBJ1-4; weak D call: TRBD1 (6 bases). This TCR was recovered from an adult who received the AZD1222 COVID-19 vaccine. The sample in question was peripheral blood, obtained 28 days after the second AZD1222 dose. The CDR3 spells CASFRGGAGEKLFF. CDR3 bases: TGTGCCAGCTTTAGAGGGGGGGCAGGGGAAAAACTGTTTTTT.